Listed below are T cell receptor beta chains from one sample, sequenced in a study of T cell responses to AZD1222 COVID-19 vaccine. The data were produced by immunoSEQ multiplex PCR, yet TCRdb's version contains in-frame clones alone and is incomplete. The repertoire holds about 110,000 clones, 88% seen once, with roughly 12% in the top ten. The source was peripheral blood, collected on day 0 of MenACWY control vaccination. The receptors derive from an adult in good health. Both conserved end residues are part of each CDR3. D genes are given only for firm matches. Only some rows state a clone size, as once, few, many or a class for expanded clones.

TGTGCCAGCAGCGGCAGGGTCGACAATGAAAAACTGTTTTTT	CASSGRVDNEKLFF	TRBJ1-4	14	TRBV7-2	.	.
TGTGCCAGCTCACCACGGGGGACAGGGGGACAAAAACTGTTTTTT	CASSPRGTGGQKLFF	TRBJ1-4	15	TRBV18	TRBD1	.
TGTGCCAGCACCCAAGGTGGGACAGGGATTTCCTACGAGCAGTACTTC	CASTQGGTGISYEQYF	TRBJ2-7	16	TRBV2	TRBD1	.
TGCGCCAGCAGCTTCGGAGACAGGGTGCCCGAGCAGTACTTC	CASSFGDRVPEQYF	TRBJ2-7	14	TRBV5-1	TRBD1	.
TGCGCCAGCAGCCACTCAGAAATAAATGAGCAGTTCTTC	CASSHSEINEQFF	TRBJ2-1	13	TRBV4-3	.	.
TGTGCCAGCAGCTTAGTAGTTGGAGAGCAGTACTTC	CASSLVVGEQYF	TRBJ2-7	12	TRBV11-2	.	.
TGTGCCTGGAGTGTATCGGACAGGGGTGGCTACACCTTC	CAWSVSDRGGYTF	TRBJ1-2	13	TRBV30	TRBD1	.
TGTGCCACCAGCAGAGATCTGTCAGGGGTGAGCACTGAAGCTTTCTTT	CATSRDLSGVSTEAFF	TRBJ1-1	16	TRBV15	.	.
TGTGCCAGCAGTTTTGGAGGGGGCGCCCCGGATTTGTATCAAGAGACCCAGTACTTC	CASSFGGGAPDLYQETQYF	TRBJ2-5	19	TRBV27	.	.
TGTGCCAGCAGCCCGCCGACTAGCGGGACCTACACCGGGGAGCTGTTTTTT	CASSPPTSGTYTGELFF	TRBJ2-2	17	TRBV11-3	TRBD2	once
TGTGCCAGCAGCTACCCAATAGGGCAGGACTTATACAATGAGCAGTTCTTC	CASSYPIGQDLYNEQFF	TRBJ2-1	17	TRBV9	.	.
TGCGCCAGCAGCCAAGCTCTAAAGGACCTCTACGAGCAGTACTTC	CASSQALKDLYEQYF	TRBJ2-7	15	TRBV4-3	.	.
TGTGCCAGCAGCGACAACCTCCTGAGGGCGGTGAGCAATCAGCCCCAGCATTTT	CASSDNLLRAVSNQPQHF	TRBJ1-5	18	TRBV6-2/TRBV6-3	.	.
TGCGCCAGCAGCCAAGACCGAGCAACTAATGAAAAACTGTTTTTT	CASSQDRATNEKLFF	TRBJ1-4	15	TRBV4-1	.	once
TGCGCCAGCAGCCAAGAATACTCCGTACGAAAAGCTTTCTTT	CASSQEYSVRKAFF	TRBJ1-1	14	TRBV4-3	.	.
TGTGCCAGCAGTCTGACTAGCGGAAACACAGATACGCAGTATTTT	CASSLTSGNTDTQYF	TRBJ2-3	15	TRBV28	TRBD2	.
TGTGCCAGCAGCTTACTGGGTCTAAGGACAGATACGCAGTATTTT	CASSLLGLRTDTQYF	TRBJ2-3	15	TRBV7-3	.	.
TGCGCCAGCAGCCAAACGGGGTTATGGTCACCCCTCCACTTT	CASSQTGLWSPLHF	TRBJ1-6	14	TRBV4-1	.	.
TGTGCCACCAGCCCGCACACCGGGACTTATCCTGTCCTGACTTTC	CATSPHTGTYPVLTF	TRBJ2-6	15	TRBV15	.	.
TGCGCCAGCAGGTCTAGCGGGGGGGCTTCCTACAATGAGCAGTTCTTC	CASRSSGGASYNEQFF	TRBJ2-1	16	TRBV5-1	TRBD2	.
TGTGCCAGCAGCCCACAGGAAGACTATGGCTACACCTTC	CASSPQEDYGYTF	TRBJ1-2	13	TRBV7-2	.	.
TGTGCCAGCAGTGGAGGTCTTTGGACTGAAGCTTTCTTT	CASSGGLWTEAFF	TRBJ1-1	13	TRBV25-1	.	.
TGTGCCAGCTCCGAGGGACGGAGCAATCAGCCCCAGCATTTT	CASSEGRSNQPQHF	TRBJ1-5	14	TRBV18	.	.
TGCAGCGTGCTGATGACAGGGGATACCGGGGAGCTGTTTTTT	CSVLMTGDTGELFF	TRBJ2-2	14	TRBV29-1	TRBD1	once
TGTGCCAGCAGCTTAGGCAGCGAAAGGAACACTGAAGCTTTCTTT	CASSLGSERNTEAFF	TRBJ1-1	15	TRBV7-9	.	.
TGTGCCAGCAGCGTAGACCCGGGACAGGGACAACGGTTCTTC	CASSVDPGQGQRFF	TRBJ2-1	14	TRBV9	TRBD1	once
TGTGCCAGCAGCTTAGATCGGGACAATGAGCAGTTCTTC	CASSLDRDNEQFF	TRBJ2-1	13	TRBV11-2	.	.
TGTGCCAGCAGTTTTTTGGGAGAAGCTTTCTTT	CASSFLGEAFF	TRBJ1-1	11	TRBV27	.	.
TGTGCCAGCAGCCCGACAGACATTAGCAATCAGCCCCAGCATTTT	CASSPTDISNQPQHF	TRBJ1-5	15	TRBV7-8	.	.
TGCGCCAGCAGCCAAGAAGCTGTGGTTAGCGGGATTGTCGGCTCCTACAATGAGCAGTTCTTC	CASSQEAVVSGIVGSYNEQFF	TRBJ2-1	21	TRBV4-3	TRBD2	.
TGTGCCAGCAGGTGGGGACAGGGAACCGGAAACACCATATATTTT	CASRWGQGTGNTIYF	TRBJ1-3	15	TRBV5-5	TRBD1	.
TGTGCCAGCAGCTCCCCGGGAGGTACGCAGTATTTT	CASSSPGGTQYF	TRBJ2-3	12	TRBV27	TRBD2	.
TGTGCCAGCAAGGGCAGGGGGGAGACCCAGTACTTC	CASKGRGETQYF	TRBJ2-5	12	TRBV2	TRBD1	once
TGTGCCAGCTCCAAGGGGACAGACCTCGATCAGCCCCAGCATTTT	CASSKGTDLDQPQHF	TRBJ1-5	15	TRBV18	TRBD1	.
TGTGCCAGCAGCGCCCTCCCGACGGGAAGGACCGGGGAGCTGTTTTTT	CASSALPTGRTGELFF	TRBJ2-2	16	TRBV7-9	.	.
TGTGCCAGTAGTGCCCGATCCGCGCTACAGGGTAGGCAGTCACCCCTCCACTTT	CASSARSALQGRQSPLHF	TRBJ1-6	18	TRBV19	.	.
TGTGCCAGCAGTCCGGACAGGTCTCCTACCTACTATGGCTACACCTTC	CASSPDRSPTYYGYTF	TRBJ1-2	16	TRBV7-3	TRBD1	.
TGTGCCAGCAGCGTAGGAGCAGGGAGAGGCGAGACCCAGTACTTC	CASSVGAGRGETQYF	TRBJ2-5	15	TRBV9	.	.
TGTGCCAGCAGCCATGGGGGACGCACAGATACGCAGTATTTT	CASSHGGRTDTQYF	TRBJ2-3	14	TRBV3-1/TRBV3-2	.	few
TGTGCCAGCAGTTCGTATGCGGGGGGGCATCGCTTC	CASSSYAGGHRF	TRBJ2-7	12	TRBV12-3/TRBV12-4	TRBD2	.
TGTGCCAGCATCCCCCTGGCGGCCAATCAGCCCCAGCATTTT	CASIPLAANQPQHF	TRBJ1-5	14	TRBV28	.	.
TGTGCCAGCAGTTTGGCCGGACAGACTAATGAAAAACTGTTTTTT	CASSLAGQTNEKLFF	TRBJ1-4	15	TRBV28	.	.
TGCAGTGCTGGTGAAGGGGCGCATACTGGCTACACCTTC	CSAGEGAHTGYTF	TRBJ1-2	13	TRBV20-1	.	.
TGTGCCAGCAGCCACCACAGGGCCATCTACGAGCAGTACTTC	CASSHHRAIYEQYF	TRBJ2-7	14	TRBV6-2/TRBV6-3	.	few
TGTGCCAGCAGCCAAGGGATTTCGGGGAACTACGAGCAGTACTTC	CASSQGISGNYEQYF	TRBJ2-7	15	TRBV4-2	.	.
TGTGCCAGCCAGGGGGTACCAACTAATGAAAAACTGTTTTTT	CASQGVPTNEKLFF	TRBJ1-4	14	TRBV19	TRBD1	.
TGTGCCAGCAGGACCGTCAGGAACACTGAAGCTTTCTTT	CASRTVRNTEAFF	TRBJ1-1	13	TRBV6-5	.	once
TGTGCCAGCAGCCAAAGGGGGGGTCAAGAGACCCAGTACTTC	CASSQRGGQETQYF	TRBJ2-5	14	TRBV7-3	.	.
TGTGCCAGCAGTGCCCGACAGGGGGCTAATGAAAAACTGTTTTTT	CASSARQGANEKLFF	TRBJ1-4	15	TRBV27	TRBD1	.
TGTGCCAGCAGTTACGCCGGGGGCGGGTCCTACGAGCAGTACTTC	CASSYAGGGSYEQYF	TRBJ2-7	15	TRBV6-2/TRBV6-3	.	.
TGTGCCAGCAGTCCCTGGATTACTCAGGGGGCGGCCGTCCGTTATGGGGCCAACGTCCTGACTTTC	CASSPWITQGAAVRYGANVLTF	TRBJ2-6	22	TRBV28	TRBD1	.